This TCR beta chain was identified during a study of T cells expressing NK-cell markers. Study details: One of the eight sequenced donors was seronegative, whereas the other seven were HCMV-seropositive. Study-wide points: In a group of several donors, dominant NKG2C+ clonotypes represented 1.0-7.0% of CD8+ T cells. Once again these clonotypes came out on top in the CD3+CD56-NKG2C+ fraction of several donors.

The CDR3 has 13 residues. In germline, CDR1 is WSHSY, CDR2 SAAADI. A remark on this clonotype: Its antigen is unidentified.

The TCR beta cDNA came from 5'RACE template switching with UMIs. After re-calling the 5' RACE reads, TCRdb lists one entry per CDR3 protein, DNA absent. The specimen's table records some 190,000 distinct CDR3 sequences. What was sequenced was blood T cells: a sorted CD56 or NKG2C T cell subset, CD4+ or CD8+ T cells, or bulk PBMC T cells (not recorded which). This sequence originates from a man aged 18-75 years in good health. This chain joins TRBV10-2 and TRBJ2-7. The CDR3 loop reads CASSEDIPYEQYF.